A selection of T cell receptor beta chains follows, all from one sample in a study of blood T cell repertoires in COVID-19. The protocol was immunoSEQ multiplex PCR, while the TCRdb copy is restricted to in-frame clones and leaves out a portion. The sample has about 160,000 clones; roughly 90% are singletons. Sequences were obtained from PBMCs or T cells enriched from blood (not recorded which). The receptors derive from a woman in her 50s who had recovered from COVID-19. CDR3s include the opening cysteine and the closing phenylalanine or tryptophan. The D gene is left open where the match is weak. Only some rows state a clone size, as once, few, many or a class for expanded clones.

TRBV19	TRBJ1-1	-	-	CASSMGTNTEAFF	TGTGCCAGTAGTATGGGCACAAACACTGAAGCTTTCTTT
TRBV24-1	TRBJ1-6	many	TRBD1	CATSDFRGVGSYNSPLHF	TGTGCCACCAGTGATTTCAGGGGGGTAGGGTCCTATAATTCACCCCTCCACTTT
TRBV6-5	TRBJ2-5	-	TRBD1	CASSYTGVQTQYF	TGTGCCAGCAGTTACACAGGGGTGCAGACCCAGTACTTC
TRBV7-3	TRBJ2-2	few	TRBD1	CASSRDRGSGELFF	TGTGCCAGCAGCCGGGACAGGGGATCTGGGGAGCTGTTTTTT
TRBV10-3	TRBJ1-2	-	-	CAISEGGIGTYGYTF	TGTGCCATCAGTGAGGGGGGGATAGGGACCTATGGCTACACCTTC
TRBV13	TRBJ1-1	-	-	CASSLGWGDTEAFF	TGTGCCAGCAGCTTGGGTTGGGGGGACACTGAAGCTTTCTTT
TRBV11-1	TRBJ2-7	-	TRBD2	CASSSPFAGGLREQYF	TGTGCCAGCAGCTCCCCTTTTGCGGGGGGGCTTCGAGAGCAGTACTTC
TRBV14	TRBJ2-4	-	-	CASSQDGAGSPPAKNIQYF	TGTGCCAGCAGCCAAGATGGGGCGGGGAGCCCCCCTGCCAAAAACATTCAGTACTTC
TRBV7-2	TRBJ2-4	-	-	CASSLDFDRIQYF	TGTGCCAGCAGCTTAGATTTCGACAGAATTCAGTACTTC
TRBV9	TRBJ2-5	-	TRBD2	CASSVVSSGVETQYF	TGTGCCAGCAGCGTAGTCTCTAGCGGGGTGGAGACCCAGTACTTC
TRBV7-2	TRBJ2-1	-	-	CASSRAGAGTDEQFF	TGTGCCAGCAGTCGTGCGGGGGCAGGCACCGATGAGCAGTTCTTC
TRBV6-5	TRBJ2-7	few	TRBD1	CASSSGGMRYEQYF	TGTGCCAGCAGCTCAGGGGGCATGCGGTACGAGCAGTACTTC
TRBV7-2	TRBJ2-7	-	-	CASSLIGDTDVEQYF	TGTGCCAGCAGCTTAATCGGGGACACCGATGTGGAGCAGTACTTC
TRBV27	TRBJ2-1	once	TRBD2	CAVLGGGAHYNEQFF	TGTGCCGTCCTGGGCGGGGGGGCGCATTACAATGAGCAGTTCTTC
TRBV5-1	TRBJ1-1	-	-	CASRDTNTEAFF	TGCGCCAGCAGGGACACGAACACTGAAGCTTTCTTT
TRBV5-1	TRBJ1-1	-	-	CASSLIVMAGIMNTEAFF	TGCGCCAGCAGCTTGATAGTAATGGCGGGCATCATGAACACTGAAGCTTTCTTT
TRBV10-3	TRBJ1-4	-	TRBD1	CAISTGQGWSGEKLFF	TGTGCCATCAGTACGGGACAGGGGTGGTCGGGTGAAAAACTGTTTTTT
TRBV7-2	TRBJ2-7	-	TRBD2	CASSLARLAGGQSYEQYF	TGTGCCAGCAGCTTAGCGCGTCTAGCGGGGGGGCAGAGCTACGAGCAGTACTTC
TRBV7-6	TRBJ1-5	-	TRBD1	CASSLLAGGPNQPQHF	TGTGCCAGCAGCTTACTTGCAGGGGGCCCGAATCAGCCCCAGCATTTT
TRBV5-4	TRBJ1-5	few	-	CASSLRGFNQPQHF	TGTGCCAGCAGCTTAAGAGGTTTCAATCAGCCCCAGCATTTT
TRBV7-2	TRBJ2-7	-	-	CASSLAERVSYEQYF	TGTGCCAGCAGCTTAGCGGAACGGGTCTCCTACGAGCAGTACTTC
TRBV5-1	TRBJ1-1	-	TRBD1	CASSLFAGGAGTEAFF	TGCGCCAGCAGCTTATTCGCAGGGGGCGCGGGCACTGAAGCTTTCTTT
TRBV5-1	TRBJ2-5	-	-	CASHERPRLGGETQYF	TGCGCCAGCCACGAACGACCCCGACTAGGAGGGGAGACCCAGTACTTC
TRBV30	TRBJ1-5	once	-	CAWVPSRAPYSNQPQHF	TGTGCCTGGGTGCCCTCCAGGGCGCCGTATAGCAATCAGCCCCAGCATTTT
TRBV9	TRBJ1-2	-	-	CASSANYGYTF	TGTGCCAGCAGCGCGAACTATGGCTACACCTTC
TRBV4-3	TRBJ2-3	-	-	CASSQGGSGSTDTQYF	TGCGCCAGCAGCCAAGGGGGCAGCGGGAGCACAGATACGCAGTATTTT
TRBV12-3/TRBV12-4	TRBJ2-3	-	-	CASSWRGTDTQYF	TGTGCCAGCAGTTGGAGGGGTACAGATACGCAGTATTTT
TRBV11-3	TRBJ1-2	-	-	CASSFGQGSYGYTF	TGTGCCAGCAGCTTTGGGCAGGGCAGCTATGGCTACACCTTC
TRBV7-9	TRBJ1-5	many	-	CASSLVGGRGEPQHF	TGTGCCAGCAGCTTAGTAGGCGGGCGGGGAGAGCCCCAGCATTTT
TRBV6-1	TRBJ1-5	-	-	CASSEYPGGNQPQHF	TGTGCCAGCAGTGAGTATCCGGGAGGCAATCAGCCCCAGCATTTT
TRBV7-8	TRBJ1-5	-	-	CASSPSSYDKPQHF	TGTGCCAGCAGCCCTAGCTCCTATGACAAGCCCCAGCATTTT
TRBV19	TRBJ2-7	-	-	CASRPAGGVLKQYF	TGTGCCAGTAGGCCAGCGGGCGGGGTTCTCAAGCAGTACTTC
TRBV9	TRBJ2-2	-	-	CASSEWQGTGELFF	TGTGCCAGCAGCGAATGGCAGGGAACCGGGGAGCTGTTTTTT
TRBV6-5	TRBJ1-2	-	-	CASSYTMTGYGYTF	TGTGCCAGCAGTTACACAATGACAGGCTATGGCTACACCTTC
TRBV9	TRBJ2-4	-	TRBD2	CASSVDPPSGAKNIQYF	TGTGCCAGCAGCGTAGATCCCCCTAGCGGGGCCAAAAACATTCAGTACTTC
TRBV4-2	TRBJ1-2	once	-	CASSKGGGDGYTF	TGTGCCAGCAGCAAGGGGGGAGGGGATGGCTACACCTTC
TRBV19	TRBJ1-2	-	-	CASTPTKGAREPNYGYTF	TGTGCCAGTACCCCAACCAAAGGGGCGCGGGAGCCTAACTATGGCTACACCTTC
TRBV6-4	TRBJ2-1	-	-	CASSSTARSDEQFF	TGTGCCAGCAGCTCGACAGCTAGAAGCGATGAGCAGTTCTTC
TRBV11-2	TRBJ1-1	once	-	CASSLERTEAFF	TGTGCCAGCAGCTTAGAGCGCACTGAAGCTTTCTTT
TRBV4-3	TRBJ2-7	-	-	CASSQDSAGKYYEQYF	TGCGCCAGCAGCCAAGATTCCGCAGGCAAATACTACGAGCAGTACTTC
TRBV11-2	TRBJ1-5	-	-	CASSLEGGGQPQHF	TGTGCCAGCAGCTTAGAAGGGGGTGGTCAGCCCCAGCATTTT
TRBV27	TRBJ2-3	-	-	CASSLGLRTDTQYF	TGTGCCAGCAGTTTGGGGCTAAGGACAGATACGCAGTATTTT
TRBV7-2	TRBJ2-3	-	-	CASSFDWDYTQYF	TGTGCCAGCAGCTTTGACTGGGACTATACGCAGTATTTT
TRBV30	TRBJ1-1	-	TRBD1	CALGGWNTEAFF	TGTGCCTTAGGGGGCTGGAACACTGAAGCTTTCTTT
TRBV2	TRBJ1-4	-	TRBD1	CASSMDRGRINEKLFF	TGTGCCAGCAGTATGGACAGGGGGCGCATTAATGAAAAACTGTTTTTT
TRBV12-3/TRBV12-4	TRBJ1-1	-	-	CASSFGDKAFF	TGTGCCAGCAGTTTCGGGGATAAAGCTTTCTTT
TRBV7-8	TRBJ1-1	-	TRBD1	CASGGTGRGTEAFF	TGTGCCAGCGGGGGGACAGGTAGGGGCACTGAAGCTTTCTTT
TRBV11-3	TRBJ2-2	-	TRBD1	CASSLRGQGGTGELFF	TGTGCCAGCAGCCTTAGAGGACAGGGTGGCACCGGGGAGCTGTTTTTT
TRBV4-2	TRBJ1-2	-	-	CASSQDLQFNYGYTF	TGTGCCAGCAGCCAAGATCTGCAGTTTAACTATGGCTACACCTTC
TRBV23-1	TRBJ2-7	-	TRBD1	CASSHPTGQGASYEQYF	TGCGCCAGCAGCCATCCCACGGGACAGGGGGCCTCCTACGAGCAGTACTTC
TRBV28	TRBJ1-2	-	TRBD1	CASSLGQGYTF	TGTGCCAGCAGTCTGGGACAGGGCTACACCTTC
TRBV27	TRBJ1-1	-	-	CASKFIILGHSNTEAFF	TGTGCCAGCAAGTTTATCATTCTCGGACACTCGAACACTGAAGCTTTCTTT
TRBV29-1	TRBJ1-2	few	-	CSVGTRGSYGYTF	TGCAGCGTTGGAACGCGGGGATCCTATGGCTACACCTTC
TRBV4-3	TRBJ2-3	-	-	CASSQEPGGTDTQYF	TGCGCCAGCAGCCAAGAACCGGGGGGCACAGATACGCAGTATTTT
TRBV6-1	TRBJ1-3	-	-	CASSERSTGNGNTIYF	TGTGCCAGCAGTGAAAGGTCAACAGGGAACGGAAACACCATATATTTT
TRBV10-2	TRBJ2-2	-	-	CASSEVVNTGELFF	TGCGCCAGCAGTGAGGTAGTGAACACCGGGGAGCTGTTTTTT
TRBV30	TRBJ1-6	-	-	CAWSGRAGALHF	TGTGCCTGGAGTGGGAGGGCGGGGGCCCTCCACTTT
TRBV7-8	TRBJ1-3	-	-	CASSLPSPGQLAGNTIYF	TGTGCCAGCAGCTTACCCTCCCCCGGACAGCTAGCTGGAAACACCATATATTTT
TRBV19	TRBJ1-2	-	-	CASGRENTF	TGTGCCAGCGGACGGGAAAACACCTTC